The 9 T cell receptor beta chains below come from one sample, sequenced in a study of blood T cell repertoires in COVID-19. The method was immunoSEQ multiplex PCR; TCRdb's version includes in-frame clones alone and lacks a portion of them. The sample holds roughly 260,000 clones, 82% seen once. Sequencing was done on a sample of peripheral blood. Receptors were obtained from an elderly woman with active or convalescent COVID-19.

The CDR3 region is CASSFVQGSSPLHF. CDR3 coding DNA: TGTGCCAGCAGCTTCGTACAGGGGAGTTCACCCCTCCACTTT. This chain connects TRBV7-9 to TRBJ1-6, with 7 bases that match TRBD1. J was trimmed by 9 bases and V by 3 bases; bases with no gene match: 5. There are 14 residues in the CDR3. Germline assignment: CDR1 SEHNR and CDR2 FQNEAQ (reference sequence).

This chain connects TRBV11-3 to TRBJ2-7; D is ambiguous. V lost 1 base and J 2 bases, leaving 9 bases between the germline ends. The V gene's germline CDR1 is SGHNT and CDR2 YENEEA. This CDR3 has 14 amino acids. The CDR3 DNA reads as TGTGCCAGCAGCTTAGGGCCCCCCACCTACGAGCAGTACTTC. This codes for CASSLGPPTYEQYF.

Only a few counts were recorded for this clone. The rearrangement links TRBV19 to TRBJ1-5; the D gene is possibly TRBD1 (5 bases). Looked up from germline, CDR1 is LNHDA and CDR2 is SQIVND (reference sequence). The CDR3 is 16 residues long. Trimming took 6 bases from V and 0 from J, leaving 15 bases between them. For the CDR3, the DNA is TGTGCCAGTAGCCAGGGAGCGGGCTATAGCAATCAGCCCCAGCATTTT. This encodes CASSQGAGYSNQPQHF.

The V gene is TRBV12-3 or TRBV12-4, the J gene TRBJ1-6; 8 bases agree with TRBD1. J was trimmed by 12 bases and V by 5 bases; bases with no gene match: 6. The CDR3 has 13 amino acids. The CDR3 protein is CASSIQGGRPLHF. In nucleotides, the CDR3 is TGTGCCAGCAGTATACAGGGGGGGAGACCCCTCCACTTT.

This clone was detected a few times. The chain couples TRBV2 to TRBJ1-2; D not resolved. The CDR3 has 13 amino acids. From germline, CDR1 is SNHLY and CDR2 FYNNEI. V lost 10 bases and J lost 4, with 16 bases in between. CDR3 in amino acids: CANPGGGGYGYTF. Here the CDR3 DNA reads TGTGCCAACCCGGGCGGAGGTGGCTATGGCTACACCTTC.

CDR3 region: CASSQVQGTGELFF. Written as DNA, the CDR3 is TGTGCCAGCAGCCAAGTTCAGGGAACCGGGGAGCTGTTTTTT. This chain links TRBV4-2 with TRBJ2-2, with D possibly being TRBD1 (5 bases). The germline CDR1 and CDR2 sequences are LGHNA and YNFKEQ. With 1 base removed from V and 5 bases from J, the gap between germline ends came to 8 bases. This CDR3 has 14 amino acids.

A few counts support this clone. The chain employs TRBV14 and TRBJ1-2; D ambiguous. The V end lost 2 bases, the J end lost 4 bases, and 5 bases lay between the germline ends. In germline, CDR1 is SGHDN, CDR2 FVKESK. This CDR3 contains 12 residues. In DNA, the CDR3 is TGTGCCAGCAGCCAAAGTAGCTATGGCTACACCTTC. Its protein is CASSQSSYGYTF. Using reference TRBV14 and TRBJ1-2 for the parts outside the CDR3, the full variable domain is EAGVTQFPSHSVIEKGQTVTLRCDPISGHDNLYWYRRVMGKEIKFLLHFVKESKQDESGMPNNRFLAERTGGTYSTLKVQPAELEDSGVYFCASSQSSYGYTFGSGTRLTVV.

V and J are TRBV7-9 and TRBJ1-3; D is possibly TRBD1 (6 bases). V lost 5 bases and J lost 0, with 8 bases in between. The CDR3 has 14 residues. CDR1 and CDR2 (germline): SEHNR, FQNEAQ (reference sequence). As DNA, the CDR3 is TGTGCCAGCAGCCCAGGGGCCTCTGGAAACACCATATATTTT. This translates into CASSPGASGNTIYF.

This clone was seen just once. The V call is TRBV5-1, the J call TRBJ2-1, with D hard to call. The CDR3 spans 13 residues. CDR1 and CDR2 (germline): SGHRS, YFSETQ. V was shortened by 4 bases and J by 6 bases, with 11 bases between the two germline ends. CDR3 sequence (DNA): TGCGCCAGCAGCCTCCCAGGCTCCAATGAGCAGTTCTTC. Protein: CASSLPGSNEQFF.